The clone carrying this T cell receptor beta chain showed up just a few times. What it binds is unknown. TCRB transcripts that were expressed got sequenced, as all of the isolated RNA had been reverse transcribed. Some clones are missing from TCRdb's copy, which holds only in-frame ones; the method was immunoSEQ multiplex PCR. Of some 280,000 clones listed, 14% are singletons. CDR1 is SNHLY, CDR2 FYNNEI, per germline. The CDR3 loop spans 15 amino acids. Trimming removed 3 bases from V and 7 bases from J, with 16 bases in between. The data are from a study of beta chain features in type 1 diabetes. Study details: Examination spanned 90 million to 140 million sorted cells from all samples.

Study-level findings and limits: Moderate but significant shortening of TCRB CDR3s was recorded in all four CD4+ subsets from Type 1 diabetes patients. Any HLA type influence on TCRB rearrangement was left unresolved here. Patients with type 1 diabetes showed fewer VDJ junction insertions and more deletions. In the patient group, naive, central memory and Treg TCRB repertoires seemed more alike than in the healthy donor group.

Sequenced: naive CD4+ T cells from blood. The TCR comes from a man aged 25-45 years with type 1 diabetes. This chain joins TRBV2 and TRBJ2-1; TRBD1 is a possible D gene (5 bases). This CDR3 is CASSDAQGSFNEQFF. CDR3 bases: TGTGCCAGCAGTGATGCGCAGGGCAGCTTTAATGAGCAGTTCTTC.